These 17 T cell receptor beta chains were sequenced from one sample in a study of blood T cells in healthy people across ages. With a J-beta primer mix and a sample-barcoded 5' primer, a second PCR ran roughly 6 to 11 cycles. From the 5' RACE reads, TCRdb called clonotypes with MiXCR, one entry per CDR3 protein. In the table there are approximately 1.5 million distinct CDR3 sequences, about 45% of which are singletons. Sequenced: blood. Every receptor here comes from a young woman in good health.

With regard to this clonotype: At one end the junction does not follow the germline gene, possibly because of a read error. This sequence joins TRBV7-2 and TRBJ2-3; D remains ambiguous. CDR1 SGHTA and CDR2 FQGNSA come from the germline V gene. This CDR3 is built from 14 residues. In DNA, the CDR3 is TGTGGCAGCAGCGATCACGCCCTTACCTACACGCAGTATTTT. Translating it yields CGSSDHALTYTQYF.

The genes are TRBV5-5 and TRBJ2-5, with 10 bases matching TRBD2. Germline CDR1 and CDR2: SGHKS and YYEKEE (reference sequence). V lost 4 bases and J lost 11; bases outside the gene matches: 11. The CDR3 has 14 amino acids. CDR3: CASSNPSGSDEQYF. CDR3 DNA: TGTGCCAGCAGCAACCCTAGCGGGAGTGATGAGCAGTACTTC. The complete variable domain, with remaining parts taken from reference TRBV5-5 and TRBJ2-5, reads DAGVTQSPTHLIKTRGQQVTLRCSPISGHKSVSWYQQVLGQGPQFIFQYYEKEERGRGNFPDRFSARQFPNYSSELNVNALLLGDSALYLCASSNPSGSDEQYFGPGTRLLVL.

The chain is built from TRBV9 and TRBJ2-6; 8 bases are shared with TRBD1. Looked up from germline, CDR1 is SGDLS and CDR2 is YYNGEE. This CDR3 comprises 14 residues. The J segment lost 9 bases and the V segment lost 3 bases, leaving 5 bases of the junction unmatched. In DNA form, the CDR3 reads TGTGCCAGCAGCGCGACAGGGGCAGGCAACGTCCTGACTTTC. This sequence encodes CASSATGAGNVLTF.

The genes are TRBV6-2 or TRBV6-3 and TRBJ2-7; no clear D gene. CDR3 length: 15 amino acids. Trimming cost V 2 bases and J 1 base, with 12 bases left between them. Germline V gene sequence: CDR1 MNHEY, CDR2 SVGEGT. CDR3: CASSYRGTSSYEQYF. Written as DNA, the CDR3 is TGTGCCAGCAGTTACCGTGGCACGTCTTCCTACGAGCAGTACTTC.

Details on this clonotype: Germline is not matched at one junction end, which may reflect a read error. CDR3 DNA sequence: TGTGTCAGCAGTGAATCTGGTGGACGAGAGACCCAGTACTTC. Protein: CVSSESGGRETQYF. This chain connects TRBV6-1 to TRBJ2-5; D gene uncertain. Germline-derived CDR1 and CDR2 are MNHNS and SASEGT. The CDR3 loop spans 14 amino acids.

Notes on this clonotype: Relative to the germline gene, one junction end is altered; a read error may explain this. The CDR3 sequence: CASSLTGTSGSGAYEQYF. For the CDR3, the DNA is TGTGCCAGCAGCCTAACCGGGACTAGCGGGAGCGGTGCCTACGAGCAGTACTTC. The V gene is TRBV7-3, the J gene TRBJ2-7, with TRBD2 identical over 14 bases. Germline loops: CDR1 SGHTA, CDR2 FQGTGA. The CDR3 has 18 residues.

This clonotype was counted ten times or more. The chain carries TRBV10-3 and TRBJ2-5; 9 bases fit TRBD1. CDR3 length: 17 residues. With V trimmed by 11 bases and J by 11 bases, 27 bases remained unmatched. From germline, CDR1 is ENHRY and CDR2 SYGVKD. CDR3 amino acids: CASSWSGRTGVYNEQYF. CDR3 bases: TGTGCCTCTTCATGGTCGGGACGGACAGGGGTCTACAATGAGCAGTACTTC.

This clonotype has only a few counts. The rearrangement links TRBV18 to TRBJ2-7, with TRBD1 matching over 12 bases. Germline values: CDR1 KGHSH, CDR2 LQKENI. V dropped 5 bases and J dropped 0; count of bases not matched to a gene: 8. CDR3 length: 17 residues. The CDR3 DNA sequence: TGTGCCAGCTCATTGGGGACAGGGGGCCTTCACTCCTACGAGCAGTACTTC. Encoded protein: CASSLGTGGLHSYEQYF.

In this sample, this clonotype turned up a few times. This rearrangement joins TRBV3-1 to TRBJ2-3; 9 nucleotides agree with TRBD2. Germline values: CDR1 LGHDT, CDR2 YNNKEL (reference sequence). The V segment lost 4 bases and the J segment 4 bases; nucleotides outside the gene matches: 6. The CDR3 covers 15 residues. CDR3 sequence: CASSRLGGGADTQYF. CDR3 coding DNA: TGTGCCAGCAGCCGACTTGGCGGGGGGGCAGATACGCAGTATTTT.

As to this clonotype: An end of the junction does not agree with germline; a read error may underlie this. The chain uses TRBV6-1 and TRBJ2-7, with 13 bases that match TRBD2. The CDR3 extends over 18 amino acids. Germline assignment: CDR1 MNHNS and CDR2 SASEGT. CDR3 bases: TGTGCCAGCAGACGACTAGCGGGAGGTTCTTCGAGCTCCTACAAGCAGTACTTC. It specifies CASRRLAGGSSSSYKQYF.

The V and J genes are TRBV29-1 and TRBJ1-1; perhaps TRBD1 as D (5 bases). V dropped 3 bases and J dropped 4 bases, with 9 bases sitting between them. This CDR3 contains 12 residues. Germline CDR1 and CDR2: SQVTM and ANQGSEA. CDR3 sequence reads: CSVDPGSTEAFF. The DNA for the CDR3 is TGCAGCGTTGACCCAGGGAGCACTGAAGCTTTCTTT.

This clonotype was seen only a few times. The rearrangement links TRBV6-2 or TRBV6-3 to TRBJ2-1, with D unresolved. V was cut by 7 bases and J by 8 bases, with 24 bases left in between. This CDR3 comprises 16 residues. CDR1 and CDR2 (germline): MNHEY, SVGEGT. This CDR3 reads CASNSPDNPDVHEQFF. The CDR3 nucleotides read TGTGCCAGCAACTCTCCGGATAATCCCGATGTACATGAGCAGTTCTTC.

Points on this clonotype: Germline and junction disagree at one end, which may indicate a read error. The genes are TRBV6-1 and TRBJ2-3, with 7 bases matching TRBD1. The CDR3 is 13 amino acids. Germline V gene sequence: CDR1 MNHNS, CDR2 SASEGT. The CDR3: CASTLGGTDTQYF. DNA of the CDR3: TGTGCCAGCACCTTAGGGGGCACGGATACTCAGTATTTT.

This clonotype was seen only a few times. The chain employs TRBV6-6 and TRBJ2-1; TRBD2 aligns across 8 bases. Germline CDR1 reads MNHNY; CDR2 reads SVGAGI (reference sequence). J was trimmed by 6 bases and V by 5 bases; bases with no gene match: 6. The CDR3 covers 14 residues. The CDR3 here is CASSSGSIFNEQFF. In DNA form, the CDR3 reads TGTGCCAGCAGTAGCGGGAGTATTTTCAATGAGCAGTTCTTC.

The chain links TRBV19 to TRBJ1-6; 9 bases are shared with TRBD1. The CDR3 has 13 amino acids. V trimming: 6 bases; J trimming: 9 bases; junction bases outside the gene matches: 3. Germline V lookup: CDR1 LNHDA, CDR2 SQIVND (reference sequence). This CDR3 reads CASRTTGGSPLHF. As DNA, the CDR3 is TGTGCCAGTAGGACGACAGGGGGTTCACCCCTCCACTTT.

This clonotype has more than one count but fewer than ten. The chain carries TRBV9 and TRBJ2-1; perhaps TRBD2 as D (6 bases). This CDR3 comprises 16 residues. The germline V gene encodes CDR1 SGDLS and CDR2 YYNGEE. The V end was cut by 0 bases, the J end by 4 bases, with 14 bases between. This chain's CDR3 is CASSVEARTMYNEQFF. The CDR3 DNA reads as TGTGCCAGCAGCGTAGAGGCCAGGACTATGTACAATGAGCAGTTCTTC.

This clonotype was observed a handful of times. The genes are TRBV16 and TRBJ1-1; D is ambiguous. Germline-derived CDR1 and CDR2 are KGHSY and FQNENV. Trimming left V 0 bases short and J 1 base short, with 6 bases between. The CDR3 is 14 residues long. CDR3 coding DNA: TGTGCCAGCAGCCAATCCCGCGGGAACACTGAAGCTTTCTTT. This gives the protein CASSQSRGNTEAFF.